These 25 T cell receptor beta chains share one sample of origin, sequenced in a study of blood T cell repertoires in COVID-19. The data were produced by immunoSEQ multiplex PCR, yet TCRdb's version contains in-frame clones alone and is incomplete. Among approximately 210,000 clones listed, around 86% were seen once. Sequences were obtained from PBMCs or T cells enriched from blood (not recorded which). Every receptor here comes from a woman aged 45-65 years with acute COVID-19.

This chain links TRBV19 with TRBJ1-1, with 8 bases fitting TRBD1. The CDR3 spans 14 residues. V gave up 5 bases and J gave up 3 bases; unmatched junction bases: 5. In germline, CDR1 is LNHDA, CDR2 SQIVND (reference sequence). The CDR3, as DNA: TGTGCCAGTAGTCACAGGGGGGAGGACACTGAAGCTTTCTTT. Translated: CASSHRGEDTEAFF.

The chain recombines TRBV15 with TRBJ2-5; the D gene is possibly TRBD2 (7 bases). Germline V gene data show CDR1 as LNHNV and CDR2 as YYDKDF (reference sequence). The ends were cut back, 3 bases at V and 4 bases at J, with 18 bases in the middle. This CDR3 region has 16 residues. In nucleotides, the CDR3 is TGTGCCACCAGCAGGGGCGGCGGGGGCCTTGGAGAGACCCAGTACTTC. Its protein is CATSRGGGGLGETQYF. The entire variable domain, with the rest obtained from reference TRBV15 and TRBJ2-5, is as follows: DAMVIQNPRYQVTQFGKPVTLSCSQTLNHNVMYWYQQKSSQAPKLLFHYYDKDFNNEADTPDNFQSRRPNTSFCFLDIRSPGLGDTAMYLCATSRGGGGLGETQYFGPGTRLLVL.

This rearrangement joins TRBV28 to TRBJ1-4; D might be TRBD1 (5 bases). V shed 8 bases and J shed 13 bases, with 17 bases lying between them. This CDR3 is 12 amino acids long. Germline V gives CDR1 MDHEN, CDR2 SYDVKM. The CDR3 here is CASGGGGLVLFF. CDR3 DNA: TGTGCCAGCGGGGGGGGAGGTTTAGTACTGTTTTTT.

The chain is built from TRBV5-6 and TRBJ2-7, with TRBD1 identical over 9 bases. The CDR3 contains 14 residues. Trimming cost V 3 bases and J 6 bases; bases outside gene matches: 7. CDR1 and CDR2 from the germline V gene are SGHDT and YYEEEE. The chain's CDR3 is CASSSTGTGLEQYF. In nucleotides, the CDR3 is TGTGCCAGCAGCTCGACCGGGACAGGGCTCGAGCAGTACTTC.

This chain uses TRBV5-1 with TRBJ1-6, with D uncertain. This CDR3 is 15 amino acids long. In germline, CDR1 is SGHRS, CDR2 YFSETQ. Trimming left V 0 bases short and J 6 bases short, with 10 bases between. CDR3 residues: CASSLGWEINSPLHF. The CDR3 DNA is TGCGCCAGCAGCTTGGGGTGGGAGATTAATTCACCCCTCCACTTT.

The gene calls are TRBV7-9 and TRBJ1-2; 8 nucleotides align to TRBD1. Trimming at V came to 5 bases and at J to 4 bases, leaving 6 bases not matched to a gene. CDR1 and CDR2 (germline): SEHNR, FQNEAQ (reference sequence). CDR3 length: 14 amino acids. In DNA, the CDR3 is TGTGCCAGCAGCACCGGACAGGGCCGCTATGGCTACACCTTC. Encoded protein: CASSTGQGRYGYTF.

This clone was recorded only once. The genes are TRBV5-1 and TRBJ2-3; maybe TRBD2 (5 bases). Germline lookup yields CDR1 SGHRS and CDR2 YFSETQ. V gave up 6 bases and J gave up 6 bases, with 20 bases separating them. CDR3 length: 15 amino acids. The CDR3 region is CASTTTFNYFDTQYF. The CDR3 nucleotides read TGCGCCAGCACGACTACTTTCAATTATTTCGATACGCAGTATTTT. Full variable domain (outside the CDR3, taken from reference TRBV5-1 and TRBJ2-3): KAGVTQTPRYLIKTRGQQVTLSCSPISGHRSVSWYQQTPGQGLQFLFEYFSETQRNKGNFPGRFSGRQFSNSRSEMNVSTLELGDSALYLCASTTTFNYFDTQYFGPGTRLTVL.

The chain joins TRBV3-1 (or the pseudogene TRBV3-2) to TRBJ1-2; 9 nucleotides agree with TRBD1. Germline values: CDR1 LGHDT, CDR2 YNNKEL (reference sequence). The CDR3 is made up of 14 amino acids. The V segment lost 3 bases and the J segment 5 bases; nucleotides outside the gene matches: 4. CDR3: CASSQGQGRYGYTF. For the CDR3, the DNA is TGTGCCAGCAGCCAGGGACAGGGCAGGTATGGCTACACCTTC.

This rearrangement joins TRBV5-1 to TRBJ2-7; TRBD1 aligns across 10 bases. CDR1 SGHRS and CDR2 YFSETQ come from the germline V gene. V dropped 3 bases and J dropped 1; count of bases not matched to a gene: 1. CDR3 size: 14 residues. CDR3 nucleotides: TGCGCCAGCAGCTGGGACAGGGGTTCCTACGAGCAGTACTTC. Translating it yields CASSWDRGSYEQYF.

This chain joins TRBV7-3 and TRBJ1-2, with D unresolved. Germline values: CDR1 SGHTA, CDR2 FQGTGA. The CDR3 has 13 amino acids. V lost 0 bases to trimming and J lost 5 bases, with 7 bases between them. In DNA, the CDR3 is TGTGCCAGCAGCTTAACCCCAGATTATGGCTACACCTTC. Its translation is CASSLTPDYGYTF.

The sample holds a few counts of this clone. The chain employs TRBV10-3 and TRBJ2-7, with TRBD1 identical over 10 bases. J gave up 7 bases and V 7 bases, and 10 bases lay outside the gene matches. The V gene's germline CDR1 is ENHRY and CDR2 SYGVKD. The CDR3 has 14 residues. CDR3 nucleotides: TGTGCCATCACGCCTGGGGACAGGGGTTGGGAGCAGTACTTC. It codes for CAITPGDRGWEQYF.

The rearrangement links TRBV9 to TRBJ2-5; 7 bases agree with TRBD2. V gave up 0 bases and J gave up 2 bases; unmatched junction bases: 13. This CDR3 is built from 18 residues. Per the germline V gene, CDR1 is SGDLS and CDR2 is YYNGEE. This chain's CDR3 is CASSVGSGEGLGQETQYF. CDR3 bases: TGTGCCAGCAGCGTAGGGTCCGGGGAGGGGCTAGGACAAGAGACCCAGTACTTC.

The chain's CDR3 is CASSTVQETQYF. The CDR3 DNA follows: TGTGCCAGCAGCACAGTCCAAGAGACCCAGTACTTC. This rearrangement joins TRBV3-1 (or the pseudogene TRBV3-2) to TRBJ2-5; D is ambiguous. Trimming removed 5 bases from V and 1 base from J, with 5 bases in between. Germline lookup yields CDR1 LGHDT and CDR2 YNNKEL (reference sequence). The CDR3 loop spans 12 amino acids.

The V gene is TRBV11-2, the J gene TRBJ1-5, with no clear D. This CDR3 spans 13 amino acids. Germline CDR1 SGHAT, CDR2 FQNNGV. Trimming took 5 bases from V and 9 from J, leaving 14 bases between them. As DNA, the CDR3 is TGTGCCAGCAGCCAAAGTGCTGGGAGGCCCCAGCATTTT. Amino acid sequence: CASSQSAGRPQHF.

CDR3 residues: CSAAGETQYF. CDR3 nucleotide sequence: TGCAGTGCTGCCGGGGAGACCCAGTACTTC. The genes are TRBV20-1 and TRBJ2-5; no definite D call. This CDR3 is 10 amino acids long. With 5 bases removed from V and 5 bases from J, the gap between germline ends came to 6 bases. Per the germline V gene, CDR1 is DFQATT and CDR2 is SNEGSKA (reference sequence).

This chain uses TRBV7-9 with TRBJ2-4; D remains unclear. Deletions cut 1 base from V and 0 bases from J, with 10 bases between. The CDR3 length is 16 residues. Germline values: CDR1 SEHNR, CDR2 FQNEAQ (reference sequence). As DNA, the CDR3 is TGTGCCAGCAGCTTAGAGTACAGTCTAGCCAAAAACATTCAGTACTTC. Protein product: CASSLEYSLAKNIQYF.

V gene TRBV11-2 combines with J gene TRBJ2-3, with D unresolved. V gave up 7 bases and J gave up 3 bases, with 5 bases separating them. The CDR3 covers 11 residues. CDR1 is SGHAT and CDR2 is FQNNGV in the germline V gene. CDR3 nucleotides: TGTGCCAGCACCTATACAGATACGCAGTATTTT. It translates to CASTYTDTQYF.

The chain has TRBV6-1 and TRBJ1-6; D not certain. V gave up 7 bases and J gave up 6 bases, with 16 bases separating them. The CDR3 spans 15 residues. Germline V gene data show CDR1 as MNHNS and CDR2 as SASEGT. This chain's CDR3 is CASTLPAGINSPLHF. The CDR3 DNA follows: TGTGCCAGCACTTTACCAGCAGGAATTAATTCACCCCTCCACTTT.

The chain is built from TRBV6-5 and TRBJ1-2, with 8 nucleotides matching TRBD1. J gave up 8 bases and V 10 bases, and 18 bases lay outside the gene matches. The CDR3 has 15 amino acids. The germline gives CDR1 MNHEY, CDR2 SVGAGI. In DNA, the CDR3 is TGTGCCACCTTCAGGGGGGGGACAGGCAGTCAGGGCTACACCTTC. It translates to CATFRGGTGSQGYTF.

This sequence joins TRBV2 and TRBJ2-7; 8 bases match TRBD1. Germline V gives CDR1 SNHLY, CDR2 FYNNEI. Losses at the gene ends were 2 bases for V and 11 bases for J; bases not matched to a gene: 11. The CDR3 spans 14 residues. For the CDR3, the DNA is TGTGCCAGCAGTGAATCCGGGACAGGTGGTAGTGAGTACTTC. Residues: CASSESGTGGSEYF.

The chain joins TRBV18 to TRBJ1-5; D call uncertain. CDR1 and CDR2 (germline): KGHSH, LQKENI. V shed 4 bases and J shed 2 bases, with 9 bases lying between them. The CDR3 length is 14 residues. The CDR3 coding sequence is TGTGCCAGCTCACGAGCCATGGGCAATCAGCCCCAGCATTTT. Its translation is CASSRAMGNQPQHF.

The CDR3 loop reads CSVVFITGANNEQFF. As DNA, the CDR3 is TGCAGCGTTGTTTTCATTACAGGGGCAAACAATGAGCAGTTCTTC. The chain couples TRBV29-1 to TRBJ2-1; TRBD1 matches at 7 bases. Germline V gene data show CDR1 as SQVTM and CDR2 as ANQGSEA. Germline trimming cut 4 bases from V and 5 bases from J; bases unmatched to any gene: 11. The CDR3 is 15 amino acids.

This clone was seen more than once but under ten times. This chain links TRBV18 with TRBJ1-1; D might be TRBD1 (5 bases). CDR1 is KGHSH, CDR2 LQKENI, per germline. The CDR3 contains 13 residues. V was clipped by 5 bases and J by 1 base, with 8 bases between them. CDR3 in amino acids: CASSSGQNTEAFF. The CDR3 DNA follows: TGTGCCAGCTCATCCGGACAGAACACTGAAGCTTTCTTT.

This clone was detected a few times. This chain links TRBV5-1 with TRBJ2-2; D is uncertain. This CDR3 comprises 14 residues. CDR1 SGHRS and CDR2 YFSETQ come from the germline V gene. Trimming cost V 1 base and J 0 bases, with 4 bases left between them. The CDR3 DNA reads TGCGCCAGCAGCTTGCCCGCGAACACCGGGGAGCTGTTTTTT. Encoded protein: CASSLPANTGELFF.

The chain carries TRBV3-1 (or the pseudogene TRBV3-2) and TRBJ2-2, with D hard to call. The CDR3 totals 13 residues. Germline CDR1 is LGHDT and CDR2 is YNNKEL (reference sequence). V lost 3 bases to trimming and J lost 6 bases, with 8 bases between them. This CDR3 is CASSHRLAGELFF. The DNA of the CDR3 is TGTGCCAGCAGCCATCGGCTAGCCGGGGAGCTGTTTTTT.